A selection of T cell receptor beta chains follows, all from one sample in a study of T cell responses to AZD1222 COVID-19 vaccine. Profiling relied on immunoSEQ multiplex PCR, and the TCRdb table lists in-frame clones only, not all of them. In the table there are 73,000 or so clones, roughly four fifths of which are singletons. The specimen comprised peripheral blood, sampled on day 0 of AZD1222 vaccination. These receptors originate from an adult in good health. Both conserved end residues are part of each CDR3. The D gene is left open where the match is weak. The listing skips clone size in some rows; elsewhere it reads once, few, many or a size class.

TRBV2	TRBJ2-7	TRBD2	.	TGTGCCAGCAGTGAAAGTAGCGGGGGGTGGGACGAGCAGTACTTC	CASSESSGGWDEQYF
TRBV7-8	TRBJ1-5	.	.	TGTGCCAGCAGCTTAAATCGGGGGGTTTCTAATCAGCCCCAGCATTTT	CASSLNRGVSNQPQHF
TRBV7-2	TRBJ2-3	TRBD2	.	TGTGCCAGCAGTTTTCCGTTAGCGGGCGCTAGCACAGATACGCAGTATTTT	CASSFPLAGASTDTQYF
TRBV18	TRBJ2-2	TRBD2	.	TGTGCCAGCTCCCAATCCTCGGGACTAGCTACCGGGGAGCTGTTTTTT	CASSQSSGLATGELFF
TRBV7-7	TRBJ2-7	.	.	TGTGCTAGCAGCCCCACAGAACCCGAGCAGTACTTC	CASSPTEPEQYF
TRBV11-2	TRBJ2-3	TRBD2	.	TGTGCCAGCAGCTTAGTCCCTACTAGCGGGGGGACCACAGATACGCAGTATTTT	CASSLVPTSGGTTDTQYF
TRBV7-2	TRBJ2-1	TRBD2	.	TGTGCCAGCAGTCTTAGCCGGGGGACTACATACAATGAGCAGTTCTTC	CASSLSRGTTYNEQFF
TRBV27	TRBJ2-1	TRBD2	few	TGTGCCAGCAGCCCCAAGGCACTAGCGGGTAATGAGCAGTTCTTC	CASSPKALAGNEQFF
TRBV19	TRBJ2-3	.	once	TGTGCCAGTACCCTAGCAGCTGGGATGGGCACAGATACGCAGTATTTT	CASTLAAGMGTDTQYF
TRBV2	TRBJ2-2	TRBD1	once	TGTGCCAGCAGTCAGGACAGGACCGCGAACACCGGGGAGCTGTTTTTT	CASSQDRTANTGELFF
TRBV4-1	TRBJ1-3	TRBD1	.	TGCGCCAGCAGCCCTGGACAGGGGATCGACACCATATATTTT	CASSPGQGIDTIYF
TRBV18	TRBJ1-2	.	.	TGTGCCAGCTCACCATCCAACGACAGGTCTAACTATGGCTACACCTTC	CASSPSNDRSNYGYTF
TRBV5-4	TRBJ2-1	TRBD2	few	TGTGCCAGCAGCTTGGGGGCTAGCGGGGGCCTGTACAATGAGCAGTTCTTC	CASSLGASGGLYNEQFF
TRBV7-3	TRBJ1-6	.	.	TGTGCCAGCAGCGCAGGCCCTAATTCACCCCTCCACTTT	CASSAGPNSPLHF
TRBV7-2	TRBJ1-6	.	.	TGTGCCAGCAGCACCCGGGGGGCGGCCTTTAGCTCCTATAATTCACCCCTCCACTTT	CASSTRGAAFSSYNSPLHF
TRBV7-2	TRBJ1-4	.	few	TGTGCCAGCAGCTCCTACAGGGATAGTCTGTTTTTT	CASSSYRDSLFF
TRBV7-2	TRBJ1-1	.	.	TGTGCCAGCAGCCCCCCGACGGGAACTGAAGCTTTCTTT	CASSPPTGTEAFF
TRBV7-2	TRBJ2-5	TRBD2	.	TGTGCCAGCAGCCCCCGGGGGGCGGGGGGGCCGGAGGAGACCCAGTACTTC	CASSPRGAGGPEETQYF
TRBV10-3	TRBJ2-1	TRBD2	.	TGTGCCATCAGTGAGGGACTAGCGTCCTACAATGAGCAGTTCTTC	CAISEGLASYNEQFF
TRBV12-3/TRBV12-4	TRBJ1-2	.	.	TGTGCCAGCAGTTTGACAGCTAACTATGGCTACACCTTC	CASSLTANYGYTF
TRBV19	TRBJ2-1	TRBD2	.	TGTGCCAGTAGTATCTCACTAGCGGGGGGCACATACAATGAGCAGTTCTTC	CASSISLAGGTYNEQFF
TRBV18	TRBJ2-1	TRBD2	few	TGTGCCAGCTCACCACCGACTAGCGGGGGATACTACAATGAGCAGTTCTTC	CASSPPTSGGYYNEQFF
TRBV6-5	TRBJ1-1	.	.	TGTGCCAGCAGTTACTCGATGGTGACTGAAGCTTTCTTT	CASSYSMVTEAFF
TRBV3-1/TRBV3-2	TRBJ2-7	TRBD2	.	TGTGCCAGCAGCCAAGAGGGACTAGCGGGGGGGCCTTCCTACGAGCAGTACTTC	CASSQEGLAGGPSYEQYF
TRBV7-8	TRBJ1-5	.	once	TGTGCCAGCAGCGATGAGGACGCCGCCAATCAGCCCCAGCATTTT	CASSDEDAANQPQHF
TRBV3-1/TRBV3-2	TRBJ1-2	TRBD1	.	TGTGCCAGCAGCCGCGAAGGGGGCCTTTCTGGCTACACCTTC	CASSREGGLSGYTF
TRBV7-9	TRBJ2-3	.	.	TGTGCCAGCAGCTTACTGACTGTTACTAGCACAGATACGCAGTATTTT	CASSLLTVTSTDTQYF
TRBV5-6	TRBJ2-7	.	.	TGTGCCAGCAGCCCCCTTGGCGGGAACGAGCAGTACTTC	CASSPLGGNEQYF
TRBV7-9	TRBJ2-7	TRBD1	.	TGTGCCAGCAGCCCCGCCCAGGGGGACTACGAGCAGTACTTC	CASSPAQGDYEQYF
TRBV7-9	TRBJ1-1	.	.	TGTGCCAGCAGCCCCTCCGGAGGGGACGGGGCTTTCTTT	CASSPSGGDGAFF
TRBV5-1	TRBJ2-5	.	.	TGCGCCAGCAGCCACTCCGCCACAGGGCAAGAGACCCAGTACTTC	CASSHSATGQETQYF
TRBV27	TRBJ1-5	TRBD1	.	TGTGCCAGCAGTTTACGGGACAGAACGGAGAGACTGGGGGATCAGCCCCAGCATTTT	CASSLRDRTERLGDQPQHF
TRBV7-9	TRBJ2-5	.	.	TGTGCCAGCAGCTTAGGTCGGGGACTCCAAGAGACCCAGTACTTC	CASSLGRGLQETQYF
TRBV21-1	TRBJ1-5	.	.	TGTGCCAGCAGCAAAGTCGGACAGGGTATGGAGGCTTTAAATCAGCCCCAGCATTTT	CASSKVGQGMEALNQPQHF
TRBV19	TRBJ1-3	.	.	TGTGCCAGTAGTCTCAATCAAGAAAACACCATATATTTT	CASSLNQENTIYF
TRBV7-9	TRBJ1-2	.	.	TGTGCCGCCGGCCAGGCGGGGGACTATGGCTACACCTTC	CAAGQAGDYGYTF
TRBV5-1	TRBJ2-3	.	.	TGCGCCAGCAGCAAGGGAGGCACAGATACGCAGTATTTT	CASSKGGTDTQYF
TRBV2	TRBJ2-1	.	few	TGTGCCAGCAACAGAGCCCGAGGGAATGAGCAGTTCTTC	CASNRARGNEQFF
TRBV28	TRBJ1-3	.	.	TGTGCCAGCAGTTTCAGGCCTGGCTCTGGAAACACCATATATTTT	CASSFRPGSGNTIYF
TRBV6-4	TRBJ1-2	.	.	TGTGCCAGCAGGATAGGACAGTCTATGGGCTACACCTTC	CASRIGQSMGYTF
TRBV9	TRBJ1-4	.	.	TGTGCCAGCAGCCCGGCACCAGGGCCGACGGTCGGAGAAGAAAAACTGTTTTTT	CASSPAPGPTVGEEKLFF
TRBV5-3	TRBJ1-6	.	.	TGTGCCAGAAGCCCGGGAGTTTCACCCCTCCACTTT	CARSPGVSPLHF
TRBV6-2/TRBV6-3	TRBJ1-5	.	.	TGTGCCAGCAGTTATCTCAGTCAGCCCCAGCATTTT	CASSYLSQPQHF
TRBV5-1	TRBJ1-4	.	.	TGCGCCAGCAGCCTCGGAGGGACTAATGAAAAACTGTTTTTT	CASSLGGTNEKLFF
TRBV9	TRBJ1-1	TRBD1	.	TGTGCCAGCAGCGCGCCGGGACAGGGGTGGCCTGAAGCTTTCTTT	CASSAPGQGWPEAFF
TRBV27	TRBJ2-7	.	.	TGTGCCAGCAGTCGCGACAGTCTCCTCTCCTACGAGCAGTACTTC	CASSRDSLLSYEQYF
TRBV6-5	TRBJ2-7	.	.	TGTGCCAGCAGTTACTCGTCCATGGGCAGCTACGAGCAGTACTTC	CASSYSSMGSYEQYF
TRBV2	TRBJ1-5	.	.	TGTGCCAGCAGTAAAGACGGGGTTAGTAATCAGCCCCAGCATTTT	CASSKDGVSNQPQHF
TRBV10-3	TRBJ1-1	.	.	TGTGCCATCGGGACGGCAAACATGAACACTGAAGCTTTCTTT	CAIGTANMNTEAFF
TRBV29-1	TRBJ2-3	.	.	TGCAGCGTCGCAAGGGGGGGAAGCACAGATACGCAGTATTTT	CSVARGGSTDTQYF
TRBV7-9	TRBJ1-2	.	.	TGTGCCAGCGGTGGGGGAGGATATGGCTACACCTTC	CASGGGGYGYTF
TRBV28	TRBJ2-5	.	.	TGTGCCAGCAGTCCTCCGGGCGACTATAAAGAGACCCAGTACTTC	CASSPPGDYKETQYF
TRBV6-1	TRBJ1-5	.	.	TGTGCCAGCAGTGAGGGGGTCAATCAGCCCCAGCATTTT	CASSEGVNQPQHF
TRBV9	TRBJ1-2	TRBD1	.	TGTGCCAGCAGCTTGACAGGGGGCGGTGGCTACACCTTC	CASSLTGGGGYTF
TRBV7-2	TRBJ2-2	TRBD2	.	TGTGCCAGCAGATCGGGGGGGATGACCGGGGAGCTGTTTTTT	CASRSGGMTGELFF
TRBV9	TRBJ1-3	.	.	TGTGCCAGCAGCGTAGCCGGCCAGAGCTCCTCTGGAAACACCATATATTTT	CASSVAGQSSSGNTIYF
TRBV2	TRBJ1-5	.	.	TGTGCCAGCAGTGACGGCAGAAACAATCAGCCCCAGCATTTT	CASSDGRNNQPQHF
TRBV12-3/TRBV12-4	TRBJ1-1	TRBD1	.	TGTGCCAGCAGTGCGGACAGGCGGGAAGCTTTCTTT	CASSADRREAFF
TRBV5-4	TRBJ1-2	.	few	TGTGCCAGCAGCGTTGAGGTGGGGAACTATGGCTACACCTTC	CASSVEVGNYGYTF